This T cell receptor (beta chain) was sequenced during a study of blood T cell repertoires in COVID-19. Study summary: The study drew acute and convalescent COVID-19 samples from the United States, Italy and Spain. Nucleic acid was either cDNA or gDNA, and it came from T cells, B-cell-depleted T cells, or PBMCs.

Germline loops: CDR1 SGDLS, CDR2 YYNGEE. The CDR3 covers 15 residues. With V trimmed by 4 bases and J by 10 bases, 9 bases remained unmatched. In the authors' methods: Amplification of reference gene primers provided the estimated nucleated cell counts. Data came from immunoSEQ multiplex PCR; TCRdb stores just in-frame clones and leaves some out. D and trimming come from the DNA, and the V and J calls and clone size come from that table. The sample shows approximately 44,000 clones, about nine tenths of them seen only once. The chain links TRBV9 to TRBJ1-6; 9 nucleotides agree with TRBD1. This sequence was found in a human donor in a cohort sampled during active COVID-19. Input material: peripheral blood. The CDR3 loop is CASSPGQGTRSPLHF. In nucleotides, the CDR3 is TGTGCCAGCAGCCCCGGACAGGGGACACGATCACCCCTCCACTTT.